Listed below are T cell receptor beta chains from one sample, sequenced in a study of OX40 agonist ivuxolimab in advanced cancers. The protocol was immunoSEQ multiplex PCR, while the TCRdb copy is restricted to in-frame clones and leaves out a portion. The sample has 52,000 or so clones, roughly 84% seen once. The specimen was CD4+ or CD8+ T cells sorted from blood, collected in a trial of the OX40 agonist ivuxolimab. Source of these receptors: an adult with an advanced solid tumor such as melanoma, head and neck, liver or kidney cancer. CDR3s include the opening cysteine and the closing phenylalanine or tryptophan. D genes are given only for firm matches. The listing skips clone size in some rows; elsewhere it reads once, few, many or a size class.

clone size: NA; V gene: TRBV6-1; J gene: TRBJ1-6; CDR3 length: 14; D gene: NA; CDR3 DNA: TGTGCCAGCAGTCCCGGGAGAGCCAATTCACCCCTCCACTTT; CDR3 protein: CASSPGRANSPLHF
clone size: NA; V gene: TRBV19; J gene: TRBJ2-3; CDR3 length: 17; D gene: NA; CDR3 DNA: TGTGCCAGTAGTTCAGGGGCCAAGGGCCCTAAGCCAGATACGCAGTATTTT; CDR3 protein: CASSSGAKGPKPDTQYF
clone size: NA; V gene: TRBV6-5; J gene: TRBJ1-1; CDR3 length: 16; D gene: NA; CDR3 DNA: TGTGCCAGCAGTTACTTGCAGATTTCTACAAGCACTGAAGCTTTCTTT; CDR3 protein: CASSYLQISTSTEAFF
clone size: few; V gene: TRBV5-4; J gene: TRBJ1-1; CDR3 length: 15; D gene: NA; CDR3 DNA: TGTGCCAGCAAATTGGGGGGGCAACCGGGCCCTGAAGCTTTCTTT; CDR3 protein: CASKLGGQPGPEAFF
clone size: NA; V gene: TRBV19; J gene: TRBJ1-4; CDR3 length: 15; D gene: NA; CDR3 DNA: TGTGCCAGTAGTCGAACCGGGACCGAAGATGAAAAACTGTTTTTT; CDR3 protein: CASSRTGTEDEKLFF
clone size: NA; V gene: TRBV19; J gene: TRBJ1-5; CDR3 length: 14; D gene: NA; CDR3 DNA: TGTGCCAGTAGTACCCGCTACCCGGAGCAGCCCCAGCATTTT; CDR3 protein: CASSTRYPEQPQHF
clone size: NA; V gene: TRBV7-2; J gene: TRBJ1-2; CDR3 length: 16; D gene: TRBD1; CDR3 DNA: TGTGCCAGCAGCGCTCTAGGAGGACAGGCCGACTATGGCTACACCTTC; CDR3 protein: CASSALGGQADYGYTF
clone size: NA; V gene: TRBV4-3; J gene: TRBJ2-3; CDR3 length: 15; D gene: NA; CDR3 DNA: TGCGCCAGCAGCCAAGGCGTCTCTCCGGGAGATACGCAGTATTTT; CDR3 protein: CASSQGVSPGDTQYF
clone size: NA; V gene: TRBV6-5; J gene: TRBJ2-4; CDR3 length: 15; D gene: NA; CDR3 DNA: TGTGCCAGCAGTCCCCGAGGGGTAGCCAAAAACATTCAGTACTTC; CDR3 protein: CASSPRGVAKNIQYF
clone size: NA; V gene: TRBV7-3; J gene: TRBJ2-2; CDR3 length: 15; D gene: TRBD1; CDR3 DNA: TGTGCCAGCAGCTTAAGGGGGACAGGGGTCGGGGAGCTGTTTTTT; CDR3 protein: CASSLRGTGVGELFF
clone size: NA; V gene: TRBV11-3; J gene: TRBJ1-4; CDR3 length: 14; D gene: NA; CDR3 DNA: TGTGCCAGCAGCTTAGGAGGGGCGGGTGAAAAACTGTTTTTT; CDR3 protein: CASSLGGAGEKLFF
clone size: NA; V gene: TRBV27; J gene: TRBJ1-1; CDR3 length: 13; D gene: TRBD1; CDR3 DNA: TGTGCCAGCAGTCTAAGGGGGCGCACTGAAGCTTTCTTT; CDR3 protein: CASSLRGRTEAFF
clone size: NA; V gene: TRBV7-2; J gene: TRBJ2-1; CDR3 length: 19; D gene: TRBD1; CDR3 DNA: TGTGCCAGCAGCTCGAGTCCGGGACAGGGAGTTGTACGCGGCGGTGAGCAGTTCTTC; CDR3 protein: CASSSSPGQGVVRGGEQFF
clone size: NA; V gene: TRBV15; J gene: TRBJ1-6; CDR3 length: 15; D gene: TRBD1; CDR3 DNA: TGTGCCACCAGCAGAGCCGGGACAGATAATTCACCCCTCCACTTT; CDR3 protein: CATSRAGTDNSPLHF
clone size: NA; V gene: TRBV27; J gene: TRBJ2-1; CDR3 length: 15; D gene: NA; CDR3 DNA: TGTGCCAGCAGTTATGGACCGGGCTCCTACAATGAGCAGTTCTTC; CDR3 protein: CASSYGPGSYNEQFF
clone size: NA; V gene: TRBV30; J gene: TRBJ1-5; CDR3 length: 14; D gene: NA; CDR3 DNA: TGTGCCTGGAGGAAGCCTTATAGCAATCAGCCCCAGCATTTT; CDR3 protein: CAWRKPYSNQPQHF
clone size: NA; V gene: TRBV18; J gene: TRBJ2-5; CDR3 length: 15; D gene: TRBD1; CDR3 DNA: TGTGCCAGCTCAGGGACAGGGACAAACCAAGAGACCCAGTACTTC; CDR3 protein: CASSGTGTNQETQYF
clone size: NA; V gene: TRBV5-6; J gene: TRBJ2-3; CDR3 length: 14; D gene: TRBD1; CDR3 DNA: TGTGCCAGCAGCCGGACAGGGGCTCGAGATACGCAGTATTTT; CDR3 protein: CASSRTGARDTQYF
clone size: once; V gene: TRBV11-2; J gene: TRBJ1-2; CDR3 length: 14; D gene: NA; CDR3 DNA: TGTGCCAGCAGCCCCGGACGGACTAACTATGGCTACACCTTC; CDR3 protein: CASSPGRTNYGYTF
clone size: NA; V gene: TRBV18; J gene: TRBJ2-2; CDR3 length: 15; D gene: NA; CDR3 DNA: TGTGCCAGCTCAACCACTAGGGTCGAAAGCGGGGAGCTGTTTTTT; CDR3 protein: CASSTTRVESGELFF
clone size: NA; V gene: TRBV9; J gene: TRBJ2-7; CDR3 length: 15; D gene: TRBD2; CDR3 DNA: TGTGCCAGCAGCGTAGGCGTAGCGGGAAACTACGAGCAGTACTTC; CDR3 protein: CASSVGVAGNYEQYF
clone size: NA; V gene: TRBV28; J gene: TRBJ2-2; CDR3 length: 18; D gene: NA; CDR3 DNA: TGTGCCAGCAGTTTACCAACAGGAGAACCCAAATTTGGCGGGGAGCTGTTTTTT; CDR3 protein: CASSLPTGEPKFGGELFF
clone size: NA; V gene: TRBV6-1; J gene: TRBJ2-7; CDR3 length: 17; D gene: TRBD1; CDR3 DNA: TGTGCCAGCAGAGAAACAGGGGCCACCCTACGTATCTACGAGCAGTACTTC; CDR3 protein: CASRETGATLRIYEQYF
clone size: once; V gene: TRBV6-5; J gene: TRBJ1-5; CDR3 length: 15; D gene: NA; CDR3 DNA: TGTGCCAGCAGCCAGGACGGGAGAGTCAATCAGCCCCAGCATTTT; CDR3 protein: CASSQDGRVNQPQHF
clone size: NA; V gene: TRBV18; J gene: TRBJ1-5; CDR3 length: 15; D gene: NA; CDR3 DNA: TGTGCCAGCTCACCACGAGGGATGAGCAATCAGCCCCAGCATTTT; CDR3 protein: CASSPRGMSNQPQHF
clone size: NA; V gene: TRBV7-9; J gene: TRBJ1-5; CDR3 length: 15; D gene: TRBD1; CDR3 DNA: TGTGCCAGCAGCCCTGGGGACAGTCCTAGTCAGCCCCAGCATTTT; CDR3 protein: CASSPGDSPSQPQHF
clone size: NA; V gene: TRBV19; J gene: TRBJ1-1; CDR3 length: 15; D gene: NA; CDR3 DNA: TGTGCCAGTACCTTATTTGGGAAAAAGAACACTGAAGCTTTCTTT; CDR3 protein: CASTLFGKKNTEAFF
clone size: NA; V gene: TRBV7-9; J gene: TRBJ1-1; CDR3 length: 14; D gene: TRBD1; CDR3 DNA: TGTGCCAGCAGCACACTAGGGGGCGACACTGAAGCTTTCTTT; CDR3 protein: CASSTLGGDTEAFF
clone size: once; V gene: TRBV11-2; J gene: TRBJ2-1; CDR3 length: 16; D gene: NA; CDR3 DNA: TGTGCCAGCAGCTTAGATCTGCTAAGCTCCTACAATGAGCAGTTCTTC; CDR3 protein: CASSLDLLSSYNEQFF
clone size: few; V gene: TRBV27; J gene: TRBJ2-7; CDR3 length: 13; D gene: TRBD1; CDR3 DNA: TGTGCCGTCCGAGGGGGCTATCGTGTCGAGCAGTACTTC; CDR3 protein: CAVRGGYRVEQYF
clone size: NA; V gene: TRBV19; J gene: TRBJ1-3; CDR3 length: 15; D gene: NA; CDR3 DNA: TGTGCCAGTAGTAAACGGAGGAACTCTGGAAACACCATATATTTT; CDR3 protein: CASSKRRNSGNTIYF
clone size: NA; V gene: TRBV5-1; J gene: TRBJ1-5; CDR3 length: 13; D gene: NA; CDR3 DNA: TGCGCCAGCAGCCCTGGGCGGGATCAGCCCCAGCATTTT; CDR3 protein: CASSPGRDQPQHF
clone size: NA; V gene: TRBV15; J gene: TRBJ1-5; CDR3 length: 16; D gene: NA; CDR3 DNA: TGTGCCACCAGCCCCCTCGGCGGGAGTAGAAATCAGCCCCAGCATTTT; CDR3 protein: CATSPLGGSRNQPQHF
clone size: NA; V gene: TRBV28; J gene: TRBJ2-7; CDR3 length: 8; D gene: NA; CDR3 DNA: TGTGCCAGCGGGGGGCAGTACTTC; CDR3 protein: CASGGQYF
clone size: NA; V gene: TRBV27; J gene: TRBJ2-3; CDR3 length: 15; D gene: TRBD2; CDR3 DNA: TGTGCCAGCAGTTTTCGGGGGGGGCCCACAGATACGCAGTATTTT; CDR3 protein: CASSFRGGPTDTQYF
clone size: NA; V gene: TRBV7-8; J gene: TRBJ2-7; CDR3 length: 16; D gene: NA; CDR3 DNA: TGTGCCAGCAGCTTAGGGGCCCGACTAAGCTCCTACGAGCAGTACTTC; CDR3 protein: CASSLGARLSSYEQYF
clone size: NA; V gene: TRBV5-1; J gene: TRBJ2-3; CDR3 length: 14; D gene: NA; CDR3 DNA: TGCGCCAGCAGGACCAAGAGTAACACAGATACGCAGTATTTT; CDR3 protein: CASRTKSNTDTQYF
clone size: NA; V gene: TRBV2; J gene: TRBJ2-7; CDR3 length: 13; D gene: NA; CDR3 DNA: TGTGCCAGCAGTGGTCAGGTAAACTACGAGCAGTACTTC; CDR3 protein: CASSGQVNYEQYF
clone size: NA; V gene: TRBV29-1; J gene: TRBJ2-2; CDR3 length: 11; D gene: NA; CDR3 DNA: TGCAGCGGTGGACACACCGGGGAGCTGTTTTTT; CDR3 protein: CSGGHTGELFF
clone size: NA; V gene: TRBV25-1; J gene: TRBJ2-7; CDR3 length: 16; D gene: TRBD1; CDR3 DNA: TGTGCCAGCAGTGAAATAGGGGGGACAGGGTTGAACGAGCAGTACTTC; CDR3 protein: CASSEIGGTGLNEQYF
clone size: NA; V gene: TRBV9; J gene: TRBJ2-2; CDR3 length: 13; D gene: NA; CDR3 DNA: TGTGCCAGCAGCCCTACGGGCACCGGGGAGCTGTTTTTT; CDR3 protein: CASSPTGTGELFF
clone size: NA; V gene: TRBV6-5; J gene: TRBJ2-7; CDR3 length: 14; D gene: TRBD1; CDR3 DNA: TGTGCCAGCAGTTACTCAAGGACAGGGGGCGAGCAGTACTTC; CDR3 protein: CASSYSRTGGEQYF
clone size: once; V gene: TRBV6-1; J gene: TRBJ1-1; CDR3 length: 13; D gene: NA; CDR3 DNA: TGTGCCAGCAGTCCAGGGGTTAACACTGAAGCTTTCTTT; CDR3 protein: CASSPGVNTEAFF
clone size: few; V gene: TRBV20-1; J gene: TRBJ1-1; CDR3 length: 11; D gene: NA; CDR3 DNA: TGCAGTGCTACAGCGAACACTGAAGCTTTCTTT; CDR3 protein: CSATANTEAFF
clone size: NA; V gene: TRBV30; J gene: TRBJ1-1; CDR3 length: 13; D gene: NA; CDR3 DNA: TGTGCCTGGAGGGGGATGTCGAACACTGAAGCTTTCTTT; CDR3 protein: CAWRGMSNTEAFF
clone size: NA; V gene: TRBV29-1; J gene: TRBJ1-1; CDR3 length: 12; D gene: NA; CDR3 DNA: TGCAGCGTATCATTCGGGGGGACTGAAGCTTTCTTT; CDR3 protein: CSVSFGGTEAFF
clone size: NA; V gene: TRBV6-4; J gene: TRBJ2-7; CDR3 length: 15; D gene: NA; CDR3 DNA: TGTGCCAGCAGTGACGTCGATGGCGGGGAATACGAGCAGTACTTC; CDR3 protein: CASSDVDGGEYEQYF
clone size: NA; V gene: TRBV5-6; J gene: TRBJ2-5; CDR3 length: 16; D gene: TRBD1; CDR3 DNA: TGTGCCAGCATAGGACGACAGGGGTATAGAGGAGAGACCCAGTACTTC; CDR3 protein: CASIGRQGYRGETQYF
clone size: few; V gene: TRBV10-3; J gene: TRBJ1-1; CDR3 length: 13; D gene: TRBD1; CDR3 DNA: TGTGCCATCAGCGGGACAGCAGACACTGAAGCTTTCTTT; CDR3 protein: CAISGTADTEAFF
clone size: once; V gene: TRBV18; J gene: TRBJ1-2; CDR3 length: 15; D gene: NA; CDR3 DNA: TGTGCCAGCTCACCTGACTCTACAGTGGGCTATGGCTACACCTTC; CDR3 protein: CASSPDSTVGYGYTF
clone size: NA; V gene: TRBV19; J gene: TRBJ2-1; CDR3 length: 15; D gene: TRBD2; CDR3 DNA: TGTGCCAGTAACGGACTAGCGGGTATTTACAATGAGCAGTTCTTC; CDR3 protein: CASNGLAGIYNEQFF
clone size: NA; V gene: TRBV5-1; J gene: TRBJ2-7; CDR3 length: 15; D gene: NA; CDR3 DNA: TGCGCCAGCAGCTTGGAGGCAGGGGTGGTTCGAGAGCAGTACTTC; CDR3 protein: CASSLEAGVVREQYF
clone size: NA; V gene: TRBV30; J gene: TRBJ1-1; CDR3 length: 11; D gene: TRBD1; CDR3 DNA: TGTGCCTGCGTCTCCGGGACAGTTATCTTCTTT; CDR3 protein: CACVSGTVIFF
clone size: NA; V gene: TRBV6-4; J gene: TRBJ2-1; CDR3 length: 14; D gene: NA; CDR3 DNA: TGTGCCAGCAGTAAGGAGGCCGGTTACAATGAGCAGTTCTTC; CDR3 protein: CASSKEAGYNEQFF
clone size: NA; V gene: TRBV19; J gene: TRBJ2-5; CDR3 length: 14; D gene: NA; CDR3 DNA: TGTGCCAGTAGTCTTCTGAGCACTCAAGAGACCCAGTACTTC; CDR3 protein: CASSLLSTQETQYF
clone size: NA; V gene: TRBV28; J gene: TRBJ2-2; CDR3 length: 16; D gene: NA; CDR3 DNA: TGTGCCAGCAGAAAAGACGAACTGCGTGACACCGGGGAGCTGTTTTTT; CDR3 protein: CASRKDELRDTGELFF
clone size: NA; V gene: TRBV12-2; J gene: TRBJ2-2; CDR3 length: 16; D gene: NA; CDR3 DNA: TGTGCAAGTCGACTTACCAGGGACCTCGACACCGGGGAGCTGTTTTTT; CDR3 protein: CASRLTRDLDTGELFF
clone size: few; V gene: TRBV7-2; J gene: TRBJ2-4; CDR3 length: 15; D gene: TRBD1; CDR3 DNA: TGTGCCAGCAGCGGCCGACAGGGTTTAAAAAACATTCAGTACTTC; CDR3 protein: CASSGRQGLKNIQYF
clone size: NA; V gene: TRBV10-2; J gene: TRBJ1-5; CDR3 length: 18; D gene: NA; CDR3 DNA: TGCGCCAGCAGTGAGAGGCAGGGCCTCATGACTAGCAATCAGCCCCAGCATTTT; CDR3 protein: CASSERQGLMTSNQPQHF
clone size: few; V gene: TRBV29-1; J gene: TRBJ2-3; CDR3 length: 14; D gene: TRBD1; CDR3 DNA: TGCAGCGTTGATCACAGGGCAGGGGGAGATACGCAGTATTTT; CDR3 protein: CSVDHRAGGDTQYF